The sequence of this TCR beta chain was determined in a study of immune evolution from preneoplasia to lung adenocarcinoma (dated by TCRdb to the early 2020s). About the full investigation: Immune contexture across lung adenocarcinoma precursors and invasive adenocarcinoma was profiled using immune gene expression, TCR sequencing and multiplex immunofluorescence. Resected precursor lesions (AAH, AIS, MIA) and invasive adenocarcinomas were compared against paired morphologically normal lung tissue. TCR sequencing data came from approximately 51 patients. POLYSOLVER was used to infer Class I HLA alleles from exome data, while LOHHLA was used to detect allele-specific HLA loss. According to the study, 105 samples were used for TCR sequencing. Sample size was determined by specimen availability and not by a prior power calculation. The immune data were combined with whole exome sequencing and methylation data from the same cohort of nodules. A total of approximately 50 patients with pulmonary nodules who underwent surgical resection were included in the overall cohort.

Between the mid-2010s and the late 2010s, the patients underwent resection in either Japan or China. The histologic diagnosis of each case was independently confirmed on H&E slides by two lung cancer pathologists. The AllPrep DNA/RNA FFPE Kit was used to isolate DNA from FFPE tissue. With respect to this clone: No antigen is known for it. Base-call qualities are not available, and no considerably larger clone is one nucleotide away.

The full study reports these points: Top T cell clone frequencies were highest in normal lung and appeared to decrease progressively from AAH through AIS, MIA and invasive adenocarcinoma. Clonality was highest in normal lung, while later-stage lesions appeared to have lower clonality but higher T cell density and diversity. The findings were based on association rather than direct causation, and larger cohorts with long-term follow-up and longitudinal biopsies were deemed needed. Because all patients came from Japan and China, whether the findings apply to Western populations was uncertain.

The immunoSEQ hsTCRbeta Kit was used to sequence TCR beta CDR3 regions from DNA. In the paper's pipeline: The ImmunoSEQ Analyzer was used to analyse the TCR sequencing data. T cell clonality was defined as 1 minus Pielou's evenness, calculated on productive rearrangements. To measure T cell diversity, the inverse Simpson index was applied to productive templates. T cell density was defined as TCR beta template counts normalized to usable DNA, with usable DNA estimated by amplifying and sequencing housekeeping genes. Two-sided Kruskal-Wallis tests were used to compare TCR metrics across histologic stages. The table was pulled from immuneACCESS by TCRdb, which kept in-frame rearrangements only. Such tables lose some clones; where checked, under half of the loss comes from unresolved V genes, and the rest has no known cause. V and J calls and clone size are as listed in that table; D and trimming were resolved from the DNA. The sample table holds approximately 4,900 clones, of which about 81% were seen once. The ten largest clonotypes hold 8.6% of the sample.

This sequence was found in a person aged 45-69 years with lung adenocarcinoma. Specimen: FFPE normal lung tissue adjacent to the tumor.

In nucleotides, the sequence is TGTGCCAGCAGTCCGCTGGGGAACACTGAAGCTTTCTTT. This codes for CASSPLGNTEAFF. The chain is assembled from TRBV6-5 and TRBJ1-1; the D gene cannot be resolved reliably. The CDR3 goes from the cysteine to the phenylalanine over 13 residues. Only the CDR3 DNA is retained, 39 bases long and in frame from the first base. The germline V gene specifies MNHEY as CDR1 and SVGAGI as CDR2. The junction shows trimming of 5 bases on V and 1 base on J, plus 8 bases between the germline ends.